The sequence of this T cell receptor (beta chain) was determined in a study of blood T cell repertoires in COVID-19. Study at large: Samples representing acute and convalescent COVID-19 were sourced from the United States, Italy and Spain. PBMCs, B-cell-depleted T cells, or T cells provided the cDNA or gDNA that made up the material.

This clone was observed a handful of times. Enrolled during active infection, Seattle patients were then followed longitudinally. Authors' methods: Cell counts per sample came from amplifying reference gene primers. Produced via immunoSEQ multiplex PCR; TCRdb's table is partial and in-frame only. V and J calls plus clone size are reproduced from that table; the DNA served to infer D and trimming. This table holds about 95,000 clones, roughly 79% found once. The germline V gene encodes CDR1 LNHDA and CDR2 SQIVND (reference sequence). The CDR3 totals 12 residues. The trim removed 7 bases at V and 8 bases at J, leaving 6 bases unmatched.

The TCR comes from a man older than 75 with COVID-19, enrolled during active disease. V and J are TRBV19 and TRBJ1-2; 8 bases are a match to TRBD1. The sample consisted of peripheral blood. The CDR3 DNA reads TGTGCCAGTACTACAGGGGGATTAGGCTACACCTTC. This gives the protein CASTTGGLGYTF.